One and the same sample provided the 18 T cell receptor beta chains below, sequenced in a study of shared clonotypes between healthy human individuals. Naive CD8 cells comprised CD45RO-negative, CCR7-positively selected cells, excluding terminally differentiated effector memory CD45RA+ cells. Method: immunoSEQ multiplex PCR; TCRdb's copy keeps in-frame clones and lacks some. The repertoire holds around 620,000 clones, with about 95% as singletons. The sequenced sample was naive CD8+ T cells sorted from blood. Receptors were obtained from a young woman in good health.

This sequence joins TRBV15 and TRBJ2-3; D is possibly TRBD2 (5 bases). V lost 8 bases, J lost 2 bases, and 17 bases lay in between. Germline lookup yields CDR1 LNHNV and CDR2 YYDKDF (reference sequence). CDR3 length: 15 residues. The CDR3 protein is CATYPVEESTDTQYF. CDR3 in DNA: TGTGCCACCTACCCTGTGGAGGAATCCACAGATACGCAGTATTTT. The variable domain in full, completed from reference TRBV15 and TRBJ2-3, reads DAMVIQNPRYQVTQFGKPVTLSCSQTLNHNVMYWYQQKSSQAPKLLFHYYDKDFNNEADTPDNFQSRRPNTSFCFLDIRSPGLGDTAMYLCATYPVEESTDTQYFGPGTRLTVL.

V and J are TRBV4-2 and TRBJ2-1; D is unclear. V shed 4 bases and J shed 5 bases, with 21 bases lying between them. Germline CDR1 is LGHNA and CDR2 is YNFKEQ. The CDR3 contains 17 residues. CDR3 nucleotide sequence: TGTGCCAGCAGCCCCGCGGATGCGATGGACGTCAACAATGAGCAGTTCTTC. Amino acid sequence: CASSPADAMDVNNEQFF.

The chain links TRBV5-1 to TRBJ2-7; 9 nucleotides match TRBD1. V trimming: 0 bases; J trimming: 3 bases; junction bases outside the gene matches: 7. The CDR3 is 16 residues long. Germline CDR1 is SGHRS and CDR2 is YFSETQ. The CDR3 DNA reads TGCGCCAGCAGCTTGGGGCCGGGGACAGGGCACTACGAGCAGTACTTC. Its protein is CASSLGPGTGHYEQYF.

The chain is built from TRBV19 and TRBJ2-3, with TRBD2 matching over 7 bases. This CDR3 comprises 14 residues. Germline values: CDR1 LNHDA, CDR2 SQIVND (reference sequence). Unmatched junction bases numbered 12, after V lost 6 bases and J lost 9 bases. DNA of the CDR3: TGTGCCAGTAGGAATTTACCCACGGGGGGAACGCAGTATTTT. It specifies CASRNLPTGGTQYF.

The CDR3 reads CASTDTGDEQFF. CDR3 sequence (DNA): TGTGCCAGCACCGACACCGGGGATGAGCAGTTCTTC. This chain links TRBV11-2 with TRBJ2-1, with a tentative D call TRBD2 (5 bases). Germline loops: CDR1 SGHAT, CDR2 FQNNGV. This CDR3 has 12 amino acids. Trimming left V 7 bases short and J 8 bases short, with 12 bases between.

The CDR3 protein is CASSFQGAPTNEKLFF. The CDR3 DNA reads as TGTGCCAGCAGCTTTCAGGGGGCGCCGACTAATGAAAAACTGTTTTTT. This rearrangement joins TRBV7-9 to TRBJ1-4, with TRBD1 matching over 8 bases. V lost 3 bases, J lost 2 bases, and 5 bases stayed unmatched. This CDR3 comprises 16 residues. Looked up from germline, CDR1 is SEHNR and CDR2 is FQNEAQ (reference sequence). The whole variable domain, filled in from reference TRBV7-9 and TRBJ1-4, reads DTGVSQNPRHKITKRGQNVTFRCDPISEHNRLYWYRQTLGQGPEFLTYFQNEAQLEKSRLLSDRFSAERPKGSFSTLEIQRTEQGDSAMYLCASSFQGAPTNEKLFFGSGTQLSVL.

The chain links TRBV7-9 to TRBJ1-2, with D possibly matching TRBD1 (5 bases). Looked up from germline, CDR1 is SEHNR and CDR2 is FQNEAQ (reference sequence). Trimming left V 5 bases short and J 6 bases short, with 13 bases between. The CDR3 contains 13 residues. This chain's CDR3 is CASSRDSINGYTF. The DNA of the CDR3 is TGTGCCAGCAGCCGCGACAGTATAAATGGCTACACCTTC.

The CDR3 coding sequence is TGTGCCAGCAGCTTAGCGATCCTTAGGCAAAACACTGAAGCTTTCTTT. The encoded protein is CASSLAILRQNTEAFF. The chain combines TRBV7-6 with TRBJ1-1; D gene unclear. The CDR3 is made up of 16 amino acids. With 0 bases removed from V and 2 bases from J, the gap between germline ends came to 13 bases. From germline, CDR1 is SGHVS and CDR2 FNYEAQ.

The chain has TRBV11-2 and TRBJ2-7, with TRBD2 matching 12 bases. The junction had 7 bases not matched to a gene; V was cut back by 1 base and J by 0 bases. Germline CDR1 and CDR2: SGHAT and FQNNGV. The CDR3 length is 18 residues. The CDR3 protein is CASSLGPSGRANSYEQYF. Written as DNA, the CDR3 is TGTGCCAGCAGCTTAGGGCCTAGCGGGAGGGCCAACTCCTACGAGCAGTACTTC.

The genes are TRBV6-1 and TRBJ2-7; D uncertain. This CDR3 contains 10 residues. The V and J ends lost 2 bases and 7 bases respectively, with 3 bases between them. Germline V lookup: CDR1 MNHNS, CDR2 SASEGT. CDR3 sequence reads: CASSEWEQYF. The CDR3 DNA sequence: TGTGCCAGCAGTGAATGGGAGCAGTACTTC.

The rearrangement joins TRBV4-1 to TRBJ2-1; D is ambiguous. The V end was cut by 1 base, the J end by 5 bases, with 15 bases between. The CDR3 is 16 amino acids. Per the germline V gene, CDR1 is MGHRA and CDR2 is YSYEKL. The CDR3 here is CASSQVVPDGNNEQFF. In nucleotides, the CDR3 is TGCGCCAGCAGCCAAGTAGTCCCCGATGGAAACAATGAGCAGTTCTTC.

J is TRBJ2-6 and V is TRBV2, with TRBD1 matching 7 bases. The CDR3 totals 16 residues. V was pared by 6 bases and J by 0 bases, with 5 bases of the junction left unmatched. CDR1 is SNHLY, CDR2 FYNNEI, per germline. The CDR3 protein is CASRGDRSSGANVLTF. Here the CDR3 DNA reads TGTGCCAGCAGGGGGGACAGAAGCTCTGGGGCCAACGTCCTGACTTTC.

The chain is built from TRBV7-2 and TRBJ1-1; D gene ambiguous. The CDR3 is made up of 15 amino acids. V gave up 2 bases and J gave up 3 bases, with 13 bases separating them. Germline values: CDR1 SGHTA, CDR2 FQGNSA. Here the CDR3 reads CASSLRGQVDTEAFF. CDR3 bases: TGTGCCAGCAGCTTAAGAGGGCAGGTGGACACTGAAGCTTTCTTT.

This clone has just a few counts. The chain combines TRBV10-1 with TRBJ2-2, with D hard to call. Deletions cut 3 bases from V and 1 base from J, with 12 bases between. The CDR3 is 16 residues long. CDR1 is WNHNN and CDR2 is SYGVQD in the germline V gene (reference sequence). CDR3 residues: CASSEYEGMNTGELFF. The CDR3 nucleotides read TGCGCCAGCAGTGAATACGAAGGAATGAACACCGGGGAGCTGTTTTTT.

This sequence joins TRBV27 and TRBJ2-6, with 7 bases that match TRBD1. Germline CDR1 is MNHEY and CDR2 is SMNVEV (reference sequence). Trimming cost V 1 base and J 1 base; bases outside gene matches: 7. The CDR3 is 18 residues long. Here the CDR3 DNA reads TGTGCCAGCAGTTTATTAGGGGGCGCAGTTTCTGGGGCCAACGTCCTGACTTTC. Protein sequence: CASSLLGGAVSGANVLTF. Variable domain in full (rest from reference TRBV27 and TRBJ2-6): EAQVTQNPRYLITVTGKKLTVTCSQNMNHEYMSWYRQDPGLGLRQIYYSMNVEVTDKGDVPEGYKVSRKEKRNFPLILESPSPNQTSLYFCASSLLGGAVSGANVLTFGAGSRLTVL.

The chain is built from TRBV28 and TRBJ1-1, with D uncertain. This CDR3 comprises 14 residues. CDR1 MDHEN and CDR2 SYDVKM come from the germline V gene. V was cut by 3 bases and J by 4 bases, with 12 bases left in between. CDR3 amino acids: CASSFFSLTTEAFF. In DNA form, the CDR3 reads TGTGCCAGCAGTTTCTTCTCCCTTACCACTGAAGCTTTCTTT.

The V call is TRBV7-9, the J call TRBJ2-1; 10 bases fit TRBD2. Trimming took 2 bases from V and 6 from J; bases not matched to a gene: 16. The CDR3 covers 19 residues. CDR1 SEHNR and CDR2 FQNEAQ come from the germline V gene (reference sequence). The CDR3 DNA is TGTGCCAGCAGCTTAAGGTACTATGTACTAGCGGGAAGGGCCAATGAGCAGTTCTTC. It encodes CASSLRYYVLAGRANEQFF.

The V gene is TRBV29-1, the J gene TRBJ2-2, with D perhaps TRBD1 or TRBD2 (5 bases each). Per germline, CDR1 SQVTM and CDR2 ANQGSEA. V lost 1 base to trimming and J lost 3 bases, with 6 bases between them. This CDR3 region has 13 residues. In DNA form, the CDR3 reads TGCAGCGTTGAAGGGGGGTACACCGGGGAGCTGTTTTTT. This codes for CSVEGGYTGELFF.